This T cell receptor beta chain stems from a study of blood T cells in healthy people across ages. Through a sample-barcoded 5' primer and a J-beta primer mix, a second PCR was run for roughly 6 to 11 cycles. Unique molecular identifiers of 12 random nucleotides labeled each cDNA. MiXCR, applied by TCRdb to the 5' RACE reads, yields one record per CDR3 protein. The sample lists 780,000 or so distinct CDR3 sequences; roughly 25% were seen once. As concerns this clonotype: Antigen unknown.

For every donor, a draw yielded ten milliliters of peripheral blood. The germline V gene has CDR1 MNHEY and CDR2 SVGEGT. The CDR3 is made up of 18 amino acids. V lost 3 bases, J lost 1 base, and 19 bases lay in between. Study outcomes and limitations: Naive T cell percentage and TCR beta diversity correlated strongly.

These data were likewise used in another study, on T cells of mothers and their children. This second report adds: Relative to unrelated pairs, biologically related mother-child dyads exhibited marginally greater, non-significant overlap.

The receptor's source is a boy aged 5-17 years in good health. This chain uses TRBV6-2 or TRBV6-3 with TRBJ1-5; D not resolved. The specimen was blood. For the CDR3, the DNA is TGTGCCAGCAGTTATTCCAGAATCACAGTGAACAGCAATCAGCCCCAGCATTTT. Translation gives CASSYSRITVNSNQPQHF.